This T cell receptor (beta chain) was observed in a study of T cells in Graves' hyperthyroidism and ophthalmopathy. Whole-study results and caveats: Model-based prediction identified ophthalmopathy a median roughly 6.1 months prior to its onset.

RNA transcripts were the template for amplifying TCR beta CDR3 regions. TCR CDR3 regions were first amplified by RT-PCR with HTBI primers. TCRdb passed the multiplex PCR reads through MiXCR, listing each CDR3 protein once. This sample has some 650,000 distinct CDR3 sequences; approximately 15% occur once, and the top ten carry 2.5% to 4%. This CDR3 is built from 16 residues. Germline V gives CDR1 MNHNS, CDR2 SASEGT. V was clipped by 6 bases and J by 1 base, with 13 bases between them. Worth noting for this clonotype: What it binds is unknown.

This chain uses TRBV6-1 with TRBJ2-6; TRBD1 might be the D (6 bases). Sequenced material: blood. This receptor was identified in a woman aged 40 to 55 with Graves' ophthalmopathy. This CDR3 is CASSPATGSGANVLTF. The CDR3 coding sequence is TGTGCCAGCAGCCCCGCGACAGGTTCTGGGGCCAACGTCCTGACTTTC.